Following are 8 T cell receptor beta chains from one sample sequenced in a study of Ad26.COV2.S vaccination and SARS-CoV-2 variants. Treatment specified: 19 received Ad26.COV2.S at low or high dose, single or two shots; a few received placebo; per-sample allocation not given. Repertoires come from day 63 after the first vaccine or placebo injection. The table came from immunoSEQ multiplex PCR; TCRdb's copy has only in-frame clones and leaves some out. The sample includes about 330,000 clones, roughly nine tenths of them seen just once. This sample comprised peripheral blood, obtained in a trial of Ad26.COV2.S vaccine versus placebo. These receptors were taken from a person aged 18-60 years who received the Ad26.COV2.S COVID-19 vaccine or a placebo.

The chain is built from TRBV4-3 and TRBJ2-1, with 9 positions matching TRBD2. V gave up 8 bases and J gave up 4 bases; unmatched junction bases: 6. Germline lookup yields CDR1 LGHNA and CDR2 YSLEER. This CDR3 region has 14 residues. The CDR3 is CASGKTSGYNEQFF. The CDR3 bases are TGCGCCAGCGGAAAGACTAGCGGTTACAATGAGCAGTTCTTC.

The rearrangement joins TRBV29-1 to TRBJ1-1; weak D call: TRBD1 (6 bases). The germline V gene has CDR1 SQVTM and CDR2 ANQGSEA. This CDR3 has 18 residues. Trimming left V 2 bases short and J 5 bases short, with 27 bases between. As DNA, the CDR3 is TGCAGCGTTGAACCCAGCAAAGGGGGATGGGAGTTTAGGACTGAAGCTTTCTTT. Translation: CSVEPSKGGWEFRTEAFF.

A few counts support this clone. The chain carries TRBV7-9 and TRBJ2-1; D is perhaps TRBD2 (5 bases). V lost 0 bases, J lost 5 bases, and 8 bases lay in between. This CDR3 has 14 amino acids. CDR1 is SEHNR, CDR2 FQNEAQ, per germline (reference sequence). This chain's CDR3 is CASSLAQADNEQFF. Written as DNA, the CDR3 is TGTGCCAGCAGCTTAGCGCAAGCGGACAATGAGCAGTTCTTC.

The chain has TRBV27 and TRBJ1-3, with D hard to call. V lost 6 bases, J lost 0 bases, and 9 bases lay in between. From germline, CDR1 is MNHEY and CDR2 SMNVEV (reference sequence). The length of the CDR3 is 14 residues. CDR3 region: CASRAGGSGNTIYF. The CDR3 DNA follows: TGTGCCAGCAGAGCGGGTGGCTCTGGAAACACCATATATTTT.

The chain's CDR3 is CASKGRRESIYEQYV. CDR3 DNA sequence: TGTGCCAGCAAGGGCAGGCGGGAGTCGATCTACGAGCAGTACGTC. The genes are TRBV6-5 and TRBJ2-7; 7 nucleotides match TRBD2. V trimming: 7 bases; J trimming: 3 bases; junction bases outside the gene matches: 12. Per germline, CDR1 MNHEY and CDR2 SVGAGI. This CDR3 is built from 15 residues.

This chain links TRBV4-1 with TRBJ2-5, with D uncertain. The germline gives CDR1 MGHRA, CDR2 YSYEKL. This CDR3 comprises 12 residues. V was pared by 5 bases and J by 2 bases, with 6 bases between. DNA for the CDR3: TGCGCCAGCAGCGGTCTTCAAGAGACCCAGTACTTC. This translates into CASSGLQETQYF.

The chain recombines TRBV4-3 with TRBJ2-3, with 7 bases lining up with TRBD1. This CDR3 has 16 residues. V shed 4 bases and J 3 bases; nucleotides not matched to a gene: 10. Germline V gene lookup returns CDR1 LGHNA and CDR2 YSLEER. CDR3 region: CASSRSATGKTDTQYF. The CDR3 region has the DNA TGCGCCAGCAGCCGGTCCGCGACAGGGAAAACAGATACGCAGTATTTT.

On this clone itself: The same CDR3 arises from other DNA sequences in this sample as well. The chain employs TRBV29-1 and TRBJ1-2; D unresolved. Germline CDR1 SQVTM, CDR2 ANQGSEA. V lost 6 bases and J 2 bases, leaving 7 bases between the germline ends. The CDR3 length is 11 residues. The CDR3 protein is CSVGENYGYTF. The CDR3, as DNA: TGCAGCGTCGGTGAGAACTATGGCTACACCTTC. The whole variable domain, filled in from reference TRBV29-1 and TRBJ1-2, reads SAVISQKPSRDICQRGTSLTIQCQVDSQVTMMFWYRQQPGQSLTLIATANQGSEATYESGFVIDKFPISRPNLTFSTLTVSNMSPEDSSIYLCSVGENYGYTFGSGTRLTVV.